The clone carrying this T cell receptor (beta chain) showed up just a few times. The data were produced by immunoSEQ multiplex PCR, yet TCRdb's version contains in-frame clones alone and is incomplete. The data contain 70,000 to 90,000 clones, around 80% of them singletons. The CDR3 length is 14 residues. V was pared by 0 bases and J by 2 bases, with 8 bases between. CDR1 and CDR2 from the germline V gene are SGHNT and YYREEE (reference sequence). This entry comes from a study of blood T cell repertoires in COVID-19. Study-level information: Samples came from the United States, Italy and Spain, spanning acute and convalescent COVID-19. Sample material is recorded as cDNA or gDNA derived from T cells, B-cell-depleted T cells, or PBMCs.

This chain joins TRBV5-4 and TRBJ1-2, with D perhaps matching TRBD1 (6 bases). The material sequenced was peripheral blood. The clonotype originates from a man aged 70 or older with acute or convalescent COVID-19. The CDR3 loop is CASSLGGPNYGYTF. CDR3 DNA sequence: TGTGCCAGCAGCTTGGGGGGGCCCAACTATGGCTACACCTTC. The full variable domain, with the rest looked up from reference TRBV5-4 and TRBJ1-2, is ETGVTQSPTHLIKTRGQQVTLRCSSQSGHNTVSWYQQALGQGPQFIFQYYREEENGRGNFPPRFSGLQFPNYSSELNVNALELDDSALYLCASSLGGPNYGYTFGSGTRLTVV.